These T cell receptor beta chains were read from a single sample in a study of OX40 agonist ivuxolimab in advanced cancers. Sequencing was performed with immunoSEQ multiplex PCR; in TCRdb, only in-frame clones are kept and a portion is missing. The sample has around 58,000 clones; roughly 84% are singletons. The sample here was CD4+ or CD8+ T cells sorted from blood, taken in a trial of the OX40 agonist ivuxolimab. Receptors were obtained from an adult with an advanced solid tumor such as melanoma, head and neck, liver or kidney cancer. CDR3s include the opening cysteine and the closing phenylalanine or tryptophan. A D gene is named only where the DNA matches it firmly. Clone size appears in some rows only: once, few, many, or a class for an expanded clone.

cdr3_aa: CASSTPDRGNEQFF
cdr3_nt: TGTGCCAGTAGTACCCCGGACAGGGGAAATGAGCAGTTCTTC
clone_size: .
cdr3_length: 14
v_call: TRBV19
j_call: TRBJ2-1
d_call: TRBD1

cdr3_aa: CASRGTGAGETQYF
cdr3_nt: TGTGCCAGCAGGGGGACAGGGGCGGGGGAGACCCAGTACTTC
clone_size: .
cdr3_length: 14
v_call: TRBV2
j_call: TRBJ2-5
d_call: TRBD1

cdr3_aa: CASSLGGKDTQYF
cdr3_nt: TGCGCCAGCAGCTTGGGGGGTAAGGATACGCAGTATTTT
clone_size: .
cdr3_length: 13
v_call: TRBV5-1
j_call: TRBJ2-3
d_call: .

cdr3_aa: CASRRLAGGPGDTQYF
cdr3_nt: TGTGCCAGCAGAAGACTAGCGGGGGGGCCTGGAGATACGCAGTATTTT
clone_size: .
cdr3_length: 16
v_call: TRBV2
j_call: TRBJ2-3
d_call: TRBD2

cdr3_aa: CASTFPGTRETQYF
cdr3_nt: TGTGCCAGCACATTTCCCGGGACTAGAGAGACCCAGTACTTC
clone_size: .
cdr3_length: 14
v_call: TRBV6-1
j_call: TRBJ2-5
d_call: TRBD2

cdr3_aa: CASSVIGSQGFEAFF
cdr3_nt: TGTGCCAGCAGTGTAATTGGATCACAGGGATTTGAAGCTTTCTTT
clone_size: .
cdr3_length: 15
v_call: TRBV6-1
j_call: TRBJ1-1
d_call: .

cdr3_aa: CASRRGAGNTIYF
cdr3_nt: TGTGCCAGCAGGCGGGGCGCTGGAAACACCATATATTTT
clone_size: .
cdr3_length: 13
v_call: TRBV28
j_call: TRBJ1-3
d_call: .

cdr3_aa: CASSLEYNRENEKLFF
cdr3_nt: TGCGCCAGCAGCTTGGAGTATAACAGGGAGAATGAAAAACTGTTTTTT
clone_size: .
cdr3_length: 16
v_call: TRBV5-1
j_call: TRBJ1-4
d_call: .

cdr3_aa: CASRIGQPDTEAFF
cdr3_nt: TGTGCCAGCAGGATTGGACAGCCGGACACTGAAGCTTTCTTT
clone_size: .
cdr3_length: 14
v_call: TRBV6-1
j_call: TRBJ1-1
d_call: .

cdr3_aa: CASSEAPPSGNTIYF
cdr3_nt: TGTGCCAGCAGTGAAGCGCCTCCCTCTGGAAACACCATATATTTT
clone_size: .
cdr3_length: 15
v_call: TRBV6-1
j_call: TRBJ1-3
d_call: .

cdr3_aa: CSVQVSGGTTDTQYF
cdr3_nt: TGCAGCGTACAAGTGTCCGGGGGAACCACAGATACGCAGTATTTT
clone_size: .
cdr3_length: 15
v_call: TRBV29-1
j_call: TRBJ2-3
d_call: .

cdr3_aa: CAALPRTGFGAFF
cdr3_nt: TGTGCCGCCCTACCTCGCACGGGTTTCGGAGCTTTCTTT
clone_size: .
cdr3_length: 13
v_call: TRBV30
j_call: TRBJ1-1
d_call: .

cdr3_aa: CASSLVITGGTEAFF
cdr3_nt: TGCGCCAGCAGCCTGGTGATTACAGGGGGCACTGAAGCTTTCTTT
clone_size: .
cdr3_length: 15
v_call: TRBV4-1
j_call: TRBJ1-1
d_call: TRBD1

cdr3_aa: CAISRDGGLPEAFF
cdr3_nt: TGTGCCATCAGCCGGGACGGGGGGCTACCTGAAGCTTTCTTT
clone_size: .
cdr3_length: 14
v_call: TRBV10-3
j_call: TRBJ1-1
d_call: .

cdr3_aa: CASSQDQGADTQYF
cdr3_nt: TGCGCCAGCAGCCAGGACCAGGGAGCAGATACGCAGTATTTT
clone_size: .
cdr3_length: 14
v_call: TRBV4-3
j_call: TRBJ2-3
d_call: .

cdr3_aa: CASSDPGYNEQFF
cdr3_nt: TGTGCCAGCAGTGATCCAGGCTACAATGAGCAGTTCTTC
clone_size: .
cdr3_length: 13
v_call: TRBV25-1
j_call: TRBJ2-1
d_call: .

cdr3_aa: CASQRGETQYF
cdr3_nt: TGCGCCAGCCAGAGAGGAGAGACCCAGTACTTC
clone_size: .
cdr3_length: 11
v_call: TRBV5-1
j_call: TRBJ2-5
d_call: .

cdr3_aa: CASSYRGRSYEQYF
cdr3_nt: TGTGCCAGCAGCTACAGGGGTCGTTCCTACGAGCAGTACTTC
clone_size: .
cdr3_length: 14
v_call: TRBV11-2
j_call: TRBJ2-7
d_call: TRBD1

cdr3_aa: CASSGTQGRQRETQYF
cdr3_nt: TGTGCCAGCAGTGGGACACAGGGTCGTCAGAGGGAGACCCAGTACTTC
clone_size: .
cdr3_length: 16
v_call: TRBV2
j_call: TRBJ2-5
d_call: .

cdr3_aa: CASSSGSTNEKLFF
cdr3_nt: TGTGCCAGCAGTTCAGGGTCAACTAATGAAAAACTGTTTTTT
clone_size: .
cdr3_length: 14
v_call: TRBV28
j_call: TRBJ1-4
d_call: .

cdr3_aa: CASSLGAGLAGELFF
cdr3_nt: TGTGCCAGCAGCTTAGGGGCAGGGCTTGCCGGGGAGCTGTTTTTT
clone_size: .
cdr3_length: 15
v_call: TRBV7-9
j_call: TRBJ2-2
d_call: .

cdr3_aa: CASSYRGERTEAFF
cdr3_nt: TGTGCCAGCAGTTACAGGGGAGAACGCACTGAAGCTTTCTTT
clone_size: .
cdr3_length: 14
v_call: TRBV6-6
j_call: TRBJ1-1
d_call: .

cdr3_aa: CASSYGRPGTGDGYTF
cdr3_nt: TGTGCCAGCAGTTACGGACGGCCCGGCACAGGGGATGGCTACACCTTC
clone_size: .
cdr3_length: 16
v_call: TRBV6-6
j_call: TRBJ1-2
d_call: TRBD1

cdr3_aa: CASSLGQGLGDTEAFF
cdr3_nt: TGTGCCAGCAGCTTGGGACAGGGTTTGGGGGACACTGAAGCTTTCTTT
clone_size: .
cdr3_length: 16
v_call: TRBV11-3
j_call: TRBJ1-1
d_call: TRBD1

cdr3_aa: CASSLVASGTDTQYF
cdr3_nt: TGCGCCAGCAGCTTGGTGGCTAGCGGCACAGATACGCAGTATTTT
clone_size: .
cdr3_length: 15
v_call: TRBV5-1
j_call: TRBJ2-3
d_call: .

cdr3_aa: CASSLAQSGRGEKLFF
cdr3_nt: TGTGCCAGCAGCTTGGCCCAGTCAGGGAGGGGTGAAAAACTGTTTTTT
clone_size: .
cdr3_length: 16
v_call: TRBV5-6
j_call: TRBJ1-4
d_call: .

cdr3_aa: CASSQVRGLGYTF
cdr3_nt: TGTGCCAGCAGCCAAGTAAGGGGTTTAGGCTACACCTTC
clone_size: .
cdr3_length: 13
v_call: TRBV14
j_call: TRBJ1-2
d_call: .

cdr3_aa: CASRASGVQEQYF
cdr3_nt: TGTGCCAGCAGGGCTTCGGGAGTACAGGAGCAGTACTTC
clone_size: .
cdr3_length: 13
v_call: TRBV7-2
j_call: TRBJ2-7
d_call: .

cdr3_aa: CAWSARGLLNEKLFF
cdr3_nt: TGTGCCTGGAGCGCTCGGGGCCTCCTTAATGAAAAACTGTTTTTT
clone_size: once
cdr3_length: 15
v_call: TRBV30
j_call: TRBJ1-4
d_call: .

cdr3_aa: CASSDGTVSGTDTQYF
cdr3_nt: TGTGCCAGCAGCGACGGGACTGTGAGTGGGACAGATACGCAGTATTTT
clone_size: .
cdr3_length: 16
v_call: TRBV21-1
j_call: TRBJ2-3
d_call: .

cdr3_aa: CAISDLAAQETQYF
cdr3_nt: TGTGCCATCAGCGATCTAGCGGCCCAAGAGACCCAGTACTTC
clone_size: .
cdr3_length: 14
v_call: TRBV10-3
j_call: TRBJ2-5
d_call: TRBD2

cdr3_aa: CASSPQGNYGYTF
cdr3_nt: TGTGCCAGCAGCCCTCAGGGTAACTATGGCTACACCTTC
clone_size: .
cdr3_length: 13
v_call: TRBV7-2
j_call: TRBJ1-2
d_call: .

cdr3_aa: CASERGQGAGAGELFF
cdr3_nt: TGCGCCAGCGAAAGGGGACAGGGCGCGGGGGCCGGGGAGCTGTTTTTT
clone_size: .
cdr3_length: 16
v_call: TRBV5-1
j_call: TRBJ2-2
d_call: TRBD1

cdr3_aa: CASSKAAGQGPPLHF
cdr3_nt: TGTGCCAGCAGCAAAGCGGCGGGACAGGGTCCACCCCTCCACTTT
clone_size: .
cdr3_length: 15
v_call: TRBV21-1
j_call: TRBJ1-6
d_call: .

cdr3_aa: CARGQEETQYF
cdr3_nt: TGTGCCAGGGGACAGGAAGAGACCCAGTACTTC
clone_size: once
cdr3_length: 11
v_call: TRBV30
j_call: TRBJ2-5
d_call: TRBD1

cdr3_aa: CASSLGLQGDEQFF
cdr3_nt: TGCGCCAGCAGCTTGGGGCTCCAGGGGGATGAGCAGTTCTTC
clone_size: .
cdr3_length: 14
v_call: TRBV5-1
j_call: TRBJ2-1
d_call: TRBD1

cdr3_aa: CASSLEGGSHGYTF
cdr3_nt: TGCGCCAGCAGCTTGGAAGGGGGCTCACATGGCTACACCTTC
clone_size: once
cdr3_length: 14
v_call: TRBV5-1
j_call: TRBJ1-2
d_call: TRBD1

cdr3_aa: CASSQVGEKLFF
cdr3_nt: TGCGCCAGCAGCCAAGTGGGTGAAAAACTGTTTTTT
clone_size: .
cdr3_length: 12
v_call: TRBV4-3
j_call: TRBJ1-4
d_call: .

cdr3_aa: CASSLRRPNTEAFF
cdr3_nt: TGTGCCAGCAGCTTACGGAGGCCGAACACTGAAGCTTTCTTT
clone_size: .
cdr3_length: 14
v_call: TRBV7-2
j_call: TRBJ1-1
d_call: .

cdr3_aa: CASSTGQGNTEAFF
cdr3_nt: TGTGCCAGCAGTACGGGACAGGGAAACACTGAAGCTTTCTTT
clone_size: .
cdr3_length: 14
v_call: TRBV7-8
j_call: TRBJ1-1
d_call: TRBD1

cdr3_aa: CATSGRSYEQYF
cdr3_nt: TGTGCCACCAGCGGACGATCCTACGAGCAGTACTTC
clone_size: .
cdr3_length: 12
v_call: TRBV2
j_call: TRBJ2-7
d_call: .

cdr3_aa: CASSLGGENTEAFF
cdr3_nt: TGTGCCAGCAGCTTGGGGGGTGAGAACACTGAAGCTTTCTTT
clone_size: once
cdr3_length: 14
v_call: TRBV5-6
j_call: TRBJ1-1
d_call: .